This TCR beta chain stems from a study of T cells in Graves' hyperthyroidism and ophthalmopathy. This sample holds PBMCs from about 10 ml fresh peripheral blood. In this sample, this clonotype turned up many times. The CDR3 is made up of 17 amino acids. V shed 6 bases and J 5 bases; nucleotides not matched to a gene: 17. Using RNA transcripts as the source, TCR beta CDR3 regions were amplified. Carried out on the TCR CDR3, a first-round RT-PCR used the HTBI primer set. TCRdb analysed the multiplex PCR reads with MiXCR anew, one entry per CDR3 protein. The repertoire holds approximately 530,000 distinct CDR3 sequences, with roughly 17% as singletons.

Material for sequencing was blood. The chain employs TRBV12-3 or TRBV12-4 and TRBJ2-3, with 7 bases aligning to TRBD2. This TCR was recovered from a woman aged 18-30 years with Graves' hyperthyroidism. The CDR3 nucleotides are TGTGCCAGCAGCCCCACACCCCGGGGGAGCGGGAAAGATACGCAGTATTTT. Protein product: CASSPTPRGSGKDTQYF.